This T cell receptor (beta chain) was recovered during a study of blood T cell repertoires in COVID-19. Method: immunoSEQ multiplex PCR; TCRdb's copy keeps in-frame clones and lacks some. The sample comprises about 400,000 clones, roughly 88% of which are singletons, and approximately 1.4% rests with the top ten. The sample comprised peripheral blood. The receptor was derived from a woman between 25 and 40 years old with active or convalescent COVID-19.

CDR3 region: CASGLTGDSPLHF. CDR3 coding DNA: TGTGCTAGTGGTTTGACGGGGGATTCACCCCTCCACTTT. The chain combines TRBV12-5 with TRBJ1-6, with a possible D match to TRBD1 (5 bases). The V end was cut by 2 bases, the J end by 8 bases, with 7 bases between. Germline values: CDR1 LGHNT, CDR2 FRNRAP. The CDR3 sequence is 13 residues long.